This T cell receptor (beta chain) emerged from a study of OX40 agonist ivuxolimab in advanced cancers. The table came from immunoSEQ multiplex PCR; TCRdb's copy has only in-frame clones and leaves some out. The sample records 61,000 or so clones, over 80% being singletons. The V gene's germline CDR1 is SGHDT and CDR2 YYEEEE. This CDR3 contains 14 residues. J was trimmed by 6 bases and V by 3 bases; bases with no gene match: 4. This clonotype was obtained from an adult with an advanced solid tumor such as melanoma, head and neck, liver or kidney cancer. The chain employs TRBV5-6 and TRBJ1-1; 11 nucleotides line up with TRBD1. Here the sequenced sample was CD4+ or CD8+ T cells sorted from blood, taken in a trial of the OX40 agonist ivuxolimab. CDR3 protein: CASSWDRGGAEAFF. CDR3 sequence (DNA): TGTGCCAGCAGCTGGGACAGGGGGGGGGCTGAAGCTTTCTTT.